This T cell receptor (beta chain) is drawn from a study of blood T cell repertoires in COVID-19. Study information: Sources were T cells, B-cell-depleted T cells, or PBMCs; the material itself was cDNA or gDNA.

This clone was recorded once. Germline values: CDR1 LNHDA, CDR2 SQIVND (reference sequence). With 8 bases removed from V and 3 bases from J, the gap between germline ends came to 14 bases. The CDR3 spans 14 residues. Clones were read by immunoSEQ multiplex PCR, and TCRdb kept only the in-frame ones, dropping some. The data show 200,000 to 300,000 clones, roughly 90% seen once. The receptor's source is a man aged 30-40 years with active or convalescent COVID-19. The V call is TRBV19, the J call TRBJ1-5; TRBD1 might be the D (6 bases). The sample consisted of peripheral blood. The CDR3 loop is CASRAGTFNQPQHF. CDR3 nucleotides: TGTGCCAGTCGCGCCGGGACATTCAATCAGCCCCAGCATTTT.